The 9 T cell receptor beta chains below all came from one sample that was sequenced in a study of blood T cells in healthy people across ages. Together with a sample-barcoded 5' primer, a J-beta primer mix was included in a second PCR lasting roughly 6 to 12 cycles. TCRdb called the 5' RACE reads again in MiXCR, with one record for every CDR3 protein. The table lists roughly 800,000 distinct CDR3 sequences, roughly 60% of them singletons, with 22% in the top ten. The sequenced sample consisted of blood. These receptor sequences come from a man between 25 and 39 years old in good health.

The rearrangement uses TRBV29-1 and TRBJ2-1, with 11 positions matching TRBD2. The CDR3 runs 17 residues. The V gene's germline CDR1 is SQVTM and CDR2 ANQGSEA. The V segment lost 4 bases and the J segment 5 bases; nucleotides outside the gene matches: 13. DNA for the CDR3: TGCAGCGTTGTCCGGTGGGCAGGACTAGCGGGTAACAATGAGCAGTTCTTC. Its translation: CSVVRWAGLAGNNEQFF.

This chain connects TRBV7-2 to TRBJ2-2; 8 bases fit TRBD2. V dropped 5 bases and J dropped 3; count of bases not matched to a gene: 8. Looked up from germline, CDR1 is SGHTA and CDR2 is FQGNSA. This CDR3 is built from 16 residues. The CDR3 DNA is TGTGCCAGCAGCCCGTCAGCGGGGGTTTACACCGGGGAGCTGTTTTTT. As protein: CASSPSAGVYTGELFF.

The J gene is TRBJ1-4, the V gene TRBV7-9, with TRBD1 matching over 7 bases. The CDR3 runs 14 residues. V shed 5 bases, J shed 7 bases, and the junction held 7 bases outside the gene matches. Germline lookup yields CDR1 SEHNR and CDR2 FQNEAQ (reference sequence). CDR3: CASSATGLAEKLFF. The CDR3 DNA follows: TGTGCCAGCAGCGCGACAGGGCTCGCTGAAAAACTGTTTTTT. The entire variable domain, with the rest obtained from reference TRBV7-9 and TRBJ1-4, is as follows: DTGVSQNPRHKITKRGQNVTFRCDPISEHNRLYWYRQTLGQGPEFLTYFQNEAQLEKSRLLSDRFSAERPKGSFSTLEIQRTEQGDSAMYLCASSATGLAEKLFFGSGTQLSVL.

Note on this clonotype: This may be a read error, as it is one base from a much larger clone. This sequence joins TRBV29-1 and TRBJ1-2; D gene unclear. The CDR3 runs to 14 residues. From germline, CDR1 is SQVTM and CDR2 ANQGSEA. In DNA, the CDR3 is TGCAGCGTTCAAGAAGTGGGTGGGAGCTATGGCTACACCTTC. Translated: CSVQEVGGSYGYTF.

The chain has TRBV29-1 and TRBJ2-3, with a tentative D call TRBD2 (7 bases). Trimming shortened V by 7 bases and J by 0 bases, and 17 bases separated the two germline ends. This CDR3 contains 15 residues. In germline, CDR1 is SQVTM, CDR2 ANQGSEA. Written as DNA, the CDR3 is TGCAGCGGGGGGGCGACTAGCCCTAGCACAGATACGCAGTATTTT. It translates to CSGGATSPSTDTQYF.

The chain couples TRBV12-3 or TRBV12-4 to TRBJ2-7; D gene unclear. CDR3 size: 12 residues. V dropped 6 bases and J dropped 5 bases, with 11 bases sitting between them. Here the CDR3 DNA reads TGTGCCAGCAGATTGAGTGTGGACGAGCAGTACTTC. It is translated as CASRLSVDEQYF.

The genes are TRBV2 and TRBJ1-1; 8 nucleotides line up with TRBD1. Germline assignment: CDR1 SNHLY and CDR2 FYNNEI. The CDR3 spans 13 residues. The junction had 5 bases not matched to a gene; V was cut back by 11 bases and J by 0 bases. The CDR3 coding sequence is TGTGCCGGGACAGGCGCGATGAACACTGAAGCTTTCTTT. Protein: CAGTGAMNTEAFF.

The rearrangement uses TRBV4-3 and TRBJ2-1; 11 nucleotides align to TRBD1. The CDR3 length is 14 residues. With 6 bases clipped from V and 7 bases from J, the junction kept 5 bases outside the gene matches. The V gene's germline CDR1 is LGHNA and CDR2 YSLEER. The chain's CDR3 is CASSSGQGANEQFF. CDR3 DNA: TGCGCCAGCAGTTCCGGACAGGGGGCGAATGAGCAGTTCTTC.

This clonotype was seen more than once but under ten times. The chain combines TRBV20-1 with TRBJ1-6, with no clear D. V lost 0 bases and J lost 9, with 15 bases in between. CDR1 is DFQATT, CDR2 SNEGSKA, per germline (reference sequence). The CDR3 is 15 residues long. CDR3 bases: TGCAGTGCTAGAGATTTGGGCGCAATTGGTTCACCCCTCCACTTT. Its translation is CSARDLGAIGSPLHF.